What follows are 20 T cell receptor beta chains derived from one specimen sequenced in a study of PD-1 blockade in classical Hodgkin lymphoma. Assay: immunoSEQ multiplex PCR; the TCRdb copy retains only in-frame clones and omits some. This sample has around 9,600 clones, with about 83% found just once. Time point of the sample: cycle 4 day 1 (C4D1), after about 6 weeks of nivolumab. Relapse was seen in all patients after autologous stem cell transplantation, and brentuximab vedotin exposure was variable. The sample consisted of peripheral blood mononuclear cells (PBMCs), taken before the fourth cycle of nivolumab. These receptors originate from a human donor with classical Hodgkin lymphoma.

Points on this clone: Other DNA sequences in the sample encode the same CDR3. V gene TRBV7-2 combines with J gene TRBJ2-5; D is uncertain. V lost 4 bases and J lost 10, with 13 bases in between. The CDR3 loop spans 12 amino acids. Germline CDR1 reads SGHTA; CDR2 reads FQGNSA. CDR3 residues: CASSSPGRGQYF. The CDR3 region has the DNA TGTGCCAGCAGCTCCCCAGGAAGAGGCCAGTACTTC.

This chain connects TRBV11-3 to TRBJ1-6; no clear D. Germline values: CDR1 SGHNT, CDR2 YENEEA. The CDR3 is made up of 15 amino acids. V was pared by 1 base and J by 6 bases, with 10 bases between. CDR3 protein: CASSLGEGTNSPLHF. CDR3 nucleotides: TGTGCCAGCAGCTTAGGGGAGGGCACTAATTCACCCCTCCACTTT.

This rearrangement joins TRBV9 to TRBJ2-7; maybe TRBD1 (7 bases). The CDR3 consists of 19 residues. The germline V gene encodes CDR1 SGDLS and CDR2 YYNGEE. The V end was cut by 1 base, the J end by 2 bases, with 25 bases between. The CDR3 DNA reads TGTGCCAGCAGCGTAAAAGCGAGGGGGGAGACAGGGTTAACCTACGAGCAGTACTTC. It specifies CASSVKARGETGLTYEQYF.

The chain carries TRBV21-1 and TRBJ2-7; the table gives TRBD1 as D, unverified against the DNA. TRBV21-1 represents a pseudogene. The CDR3 is 15 residues long. The CDR3 region is CASSNLTGALYEQYF. The CDR3 region has the DNA TGTGCCAGCAGCAACCTGACAGGGGCCCTATACGAGCAGTACTTC.

The chain has TRBV28 and TRBJ1-1, with unresolved D. CDR1 MDHEN and CDR2 SYDVKM come from the germline V gene. Trimming cost V 2 bases and J 1 base, with 8 bases left between them. The CDR3 has 14 residues. The chain's CDR3 is CASSLGTPNTEAFF. CDR3 DNA: TGTGCCAGCAGTTTAGGCACCCCGAACACTGAAGCTTTCTTT. The full variable domain, completed using reference TRBV28 and TRBJ1-1, is DVKVTQSSRYLVKRTGEKVFLECVQDMDHENMFWYRQDPGLGLRLIYFSYDVKMKEKGDIPEGYSVSREKKERFSLILESASTNQTSMYLCASSLGTPNTEAFFGQGTRLTVV.

Concerning this clone: The same CDR3 also results from other DNA sequences found in this sample. CDR3 protein: CASSWTGNTGELFF. In DNA form, the CDR3 reads TGTGCCAGCAGTTGGACTGGCAACACCGGGGAGCTGTTTTTT. V gene TRBV2 combines with J gene TRBJ2-2; perhaps TRBD2 as D (5 bases). Germline V gene lookup returns CDR1 SNHLY and CDR2 FYNNEI. V was trimmed by 5 bases and J by 2 bases, leaving 9 bases between them. The CDR3 runs to 14 residues.

The genes are TRBV9 and TRBJ2-7, with 8 nucleotides matching TRBD1. There are 14 residues in the CDR3. V lost 4 bases to trimming and J lost 3 bases; unmatched junction nucleotides: 6. CDR1 and CDR2 from the germline V gene are SGDLS and YYNGEE. The CDR3 loop reads CASSQTGQDYEQYF. DNA of the CDR3: TGTGCCAGCAGCCAAACGGGACAGGACTACGAGCAGTACTTC.

The rearrangement links TRBV7-9 to TRBJ1-3; 7 bases agree with TRBD1. The junction had 2 bases not matched to a gene; V was cut back by 6 bases and J by 0 bases. Looked up from germline, CDR1 is SEHNR and CDR2 is FQNEAQ (reference sequence). This CDR3 has 14 residues. This CDR3 reads CASRQGSSGNTIYF. CDR3 nucleotides: TGTGCCAGCAGACAGGGGAGCTCTGGAAACACCATATATTTT.

This rearrangement joins TRBV5-3 to TRBJ2-5; TRBD1 matches at 8 bases. TRBV5-3 is an ORF, with its function uncertain. The V gene end was trimmed by 3 bases and the J gene end by 3 bases; junction bases not matched to a gene: 10. The CDR3 length is 16 residues. The CDR3 loop is CARSSTSTGVEETQYF. CDR3 coding DNA: TGTGCCAGAAGCTCCACCTCGACAGGGGTCGAAGAGACCCAGTACTTC.

The J gene is TRBJ2-1, the V gene TRBV5-3; TRBD2 agrees at 9 bases. TRBV5-3 counts as an open reading frame of uncertain function. Trimming at V came to 0 bases and at J to 6 bases, leaving 4 bases not matched to a gene. The CDR3 sequence is 15 residues long. In DNA, the CDR3 is TGTGCCAGAAGCTTGGAGGTAGCGGGGGTCAATGAGCAGTTCTTC. As protein: CARSLEVAGVNEQFF.

The rearrangement uses TRBV4-1 and TRBJ1-1; 7 bases align to TRBD1. After removal of 0 bases from V and 1 base from J, the junction contained 5 bases not matched to a gene. The CDR3 runs to 16 residues. Germline V gives CDR1 MGHRA, CDR2 YSYEKL. CDR3 nucleotide sequence: TGCGCCAGCAGCCAAGATCGGTGGACAGGGAACACTGAAGCTTTCTTT. Translated, it gives CASSQDRWTGNTEAFF.

The chain combines TRBV28 with TRBJ1-2; D not resolved. CDR3 length equals 12 residues. The germline V gene encodes CDR1 MDHEN and CDR2 SYDVKM. V lost 11 bases and J 7 bases, leaving 17 bases between the germline ends. This CDR3 reads CAHTTGQIGYTF. The CDR3 DNA follows: TGTGCCCACACGACCGGGCAGATTGGCTACACCTTC.

This chain links TRBV11-1 with TRBJ2-3; no definite D call. Germline lookup yields CDR1 SGHAT and CDR2 FQDESV (reference sequence). CDR3 length: 14 residues. The V and J ends lost 2 bases and 4 bases respectively, with 10 bases between them. CDR3 in DNA: TGTGCCAGCAGCTTAAGGTCCTCCCCAGATACGCAGTATTTT. Translating it yields CASSLRSSPDTQYF.

This chain uses TRBV11-2 with TRBJ2-2; 8 bases map to TRBD2. Unmatched junction bases numbered 17, after V lost 5 bases and J lost 6 bases. The CDR3 runs to 18 residues. Germline values: CDR1 SGHAT, CDR2 FQNNGV. CDR3 bases: TGTGCCAGCAGCCCAAACCCTATAGCGGGACCCTGGCCCGGGGAGCTGTTTTTT. It translates to CASSPNPIAGPWPGELFF.

The genes are TRBV12-5 and TRBJ2-7; 10 bases line up with TRBD2. The trim removed 0 bases at V and 2 bases at J, leaving 7 bases unmatched. The CDR3 is made up of 17 amino acids. Per the germline V gene, CDR1 is LGHNT and CDR2 is FRNRAP. The CDR3 sequence is CASGLVRRSGGAYEQYF. The CDR3 DNA is TGTGCTAGTGGTTTGGTGAGGAGAAGCGGGGGGGCCTACGAGCAGTACTTC.

V and J are TRBV23-1 and TRBJ1-5; D is unclear. TRBV23-1 falls under the ORF class, with uncertain function. This CDR3 has 14 amino acids. V was pared by 9 bases and J by 0 bases, with 12 bases between. The CDR3, as DNA: TGCGCCAGACCAAAGGACCCTAGCAATCAGCCCCAGCATTTT. It translates to CARPKDPSNQPQHF.

The chain has TRBV10-3 and TRBJ2-7; tentative D call: TRBD2 (6 bases). The V gene lost 2 bases and the J gene lost 2 bases, with 10 bases spanning the gap. CDR1 is ENHRY and CDR2 is SYGVKD in the germline V gene. The CDR3 has 14 residues. CDR3 loop: CAISEGRIPYEQYF. CDR3 DNA sequence: TGTGCCATCAGTGAGGGGAGGATTCCCTACGAGCAGTACTTC.

The chain links TRBV7-8 to TRBJ1-4; no clear D. From germline, CDR1 is SGHVS and CDR2 FQNEAQ. The CDR3 contains 15 residues. V was clipped by 1 base and J by 5 bases, with 11 bases between them. This chain's CDR3 is CASSLGQSLNEKLFF. The DNA for the CDR3 is TGTGCCAGCAGCTTAGGACAAAGCCTCAATGAAAAACTGTTTTTT.

V usage is TRBV2 and J usage is TRBJ2-7, with D tentatively TRBD2 (6 bases). The CDR3 is 13 residues long. The germline gives CDR1 SNHLY, CDR2 FYNNEI. Between the trimmed V and J ends, which lost 7 bases and 2 bases, there was a span of 12 bases. As DNA, the CDR3 is TGTGCCAGCACGACGGGGGAAACCTACGAGCAGTACTTC. Translation gives CASTTGETYEQYF.

The V gene is TRBV14, the J gene TRBJ2-3; D is unresolved. The CDR3 is 13 residues long. Trimming pared 2 bases from V and 0 bases from J, leaving 3 bases between. The V gene's germline CDR1 is SGHDN and CDR2 FVKESK. The chain's CDR3 is CASSQQSTDTQYF. The CDR3 nucleotides read TGTGCCAGCAGCCAACAAAGCACAGATACGCAGTATTTT.